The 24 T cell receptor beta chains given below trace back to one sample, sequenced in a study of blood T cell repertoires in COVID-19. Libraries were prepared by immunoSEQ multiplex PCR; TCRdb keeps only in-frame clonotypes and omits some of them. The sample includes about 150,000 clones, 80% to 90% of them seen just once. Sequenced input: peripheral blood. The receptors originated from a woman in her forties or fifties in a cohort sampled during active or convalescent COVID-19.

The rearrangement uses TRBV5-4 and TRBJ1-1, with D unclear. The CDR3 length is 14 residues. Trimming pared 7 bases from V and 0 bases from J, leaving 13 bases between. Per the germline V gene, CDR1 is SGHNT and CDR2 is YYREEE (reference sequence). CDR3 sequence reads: CASGPGSMNTEAFF. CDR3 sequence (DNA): TGTGCCAGCGGACCGGGGTCGATGAACACTGAAGCTTTCTTT.

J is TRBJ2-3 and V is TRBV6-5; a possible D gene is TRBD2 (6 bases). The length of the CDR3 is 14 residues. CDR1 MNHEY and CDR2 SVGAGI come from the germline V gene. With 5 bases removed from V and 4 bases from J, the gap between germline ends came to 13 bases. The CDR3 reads CASSPTRLADTQYF. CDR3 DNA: TGTGCCAGCAGTCCTACCAGACTAGCAGATACGCAGTATTTT.

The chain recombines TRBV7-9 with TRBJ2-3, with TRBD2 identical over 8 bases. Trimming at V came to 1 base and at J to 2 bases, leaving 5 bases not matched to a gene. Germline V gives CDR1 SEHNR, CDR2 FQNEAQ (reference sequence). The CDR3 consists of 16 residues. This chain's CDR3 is CASSLVVAGTTDTQYF. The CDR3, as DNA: TGTGCCAGCAGCTTAGTCGTAGCGGGGACCACAGATACGCAGTATTTT.

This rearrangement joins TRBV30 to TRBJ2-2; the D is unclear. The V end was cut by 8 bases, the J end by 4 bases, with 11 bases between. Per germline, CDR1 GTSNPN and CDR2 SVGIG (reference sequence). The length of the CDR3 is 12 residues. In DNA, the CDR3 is TGTGCCCGGGCCGCGGTCACCGGGGAGCTGTTTTTT. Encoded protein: CARAAVTGELFF.

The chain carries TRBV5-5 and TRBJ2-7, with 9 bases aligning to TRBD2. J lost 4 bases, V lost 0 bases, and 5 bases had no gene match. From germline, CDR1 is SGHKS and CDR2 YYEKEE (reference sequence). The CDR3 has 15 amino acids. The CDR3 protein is CASSLGASGAYEQYF. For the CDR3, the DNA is TGTGCCAGCAGCTTGGGAGCTAGCGGGGCTTACGAGCAGTACTTC.

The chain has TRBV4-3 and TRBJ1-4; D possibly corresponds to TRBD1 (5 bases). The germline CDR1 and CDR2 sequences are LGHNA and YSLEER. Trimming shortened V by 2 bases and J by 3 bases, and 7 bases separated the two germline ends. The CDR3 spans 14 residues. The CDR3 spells CASSQPGPNEKLFF. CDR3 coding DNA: TGCGCCAGCAGCCAACCAGGGCCTAATGAAAAACTGTTTTTT.

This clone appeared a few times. The CDR3 DNA is TGTGCCAGCAGCTTGGCGGGGAATAACAATGAGCAGTTCTTC. Its translation: CASSLAGNNNEQFF. V is TRBV5-4 and J is TRBJ2-1; TRBD2 might be the D (5 bases). In germline, CDR1 is SGHNT, CDR2 YYREEE (reference sequence). The CDR3 extends over 14 amino acids. V gave up 0 bases and J gave up 5 bases, with 9 bases separating them.

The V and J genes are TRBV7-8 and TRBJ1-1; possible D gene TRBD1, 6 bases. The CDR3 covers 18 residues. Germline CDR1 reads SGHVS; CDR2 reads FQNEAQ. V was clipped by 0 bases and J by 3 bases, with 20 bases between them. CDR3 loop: CASSLADVIRRGDTEAFF. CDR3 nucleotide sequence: TGTGCCAGCAGCTTAGCGGATGTTATCCGCAGGGGAGACACTGAAGCTTTCTTT.

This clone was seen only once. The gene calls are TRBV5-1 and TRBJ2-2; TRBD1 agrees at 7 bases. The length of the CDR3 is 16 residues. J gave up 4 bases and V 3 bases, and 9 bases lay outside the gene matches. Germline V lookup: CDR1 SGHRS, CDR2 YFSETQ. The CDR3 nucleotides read TGCGCCAGCAGCTCCACAGGGGCCCTGTCCACCGGGGAGCTGTTTTTT. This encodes CASSSTGALSTGELFF.

The CDR3 is CASSLSLVFSTGELFF. Written as DNA, the CDR3 is TGTGCCAGCAGCTTGTCTCTAGTTTTTAGCACCGGGGAGCTGTTTTTT. This chain joins TRBV5-5 and TRBJ2-2; D is unclear. There are 16 residues in the CDR3. CDR1 is SGHKS, CDR2 YYEKEE, per germline (reference sequence). V was clipped by 1 base and J by 4 bases, with 14 bases between them.

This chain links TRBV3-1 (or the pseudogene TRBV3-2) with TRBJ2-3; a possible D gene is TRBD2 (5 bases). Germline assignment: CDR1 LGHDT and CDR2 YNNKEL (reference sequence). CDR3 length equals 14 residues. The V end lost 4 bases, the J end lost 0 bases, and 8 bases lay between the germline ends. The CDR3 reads CASSPGSSTDTQYF. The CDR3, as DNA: TGTGCCAGCAGCCCGGGGAGTAGCACAGATACGCAGTATTTT.

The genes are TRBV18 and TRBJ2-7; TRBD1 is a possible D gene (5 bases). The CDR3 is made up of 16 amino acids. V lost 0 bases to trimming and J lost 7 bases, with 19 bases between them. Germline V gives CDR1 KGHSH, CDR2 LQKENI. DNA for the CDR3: TGTGCCAGCTCACCACCCCGAACAGGTGGGGTTCGTGAGCAGTACTTC. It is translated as CASSPPRTGGVREQYF.

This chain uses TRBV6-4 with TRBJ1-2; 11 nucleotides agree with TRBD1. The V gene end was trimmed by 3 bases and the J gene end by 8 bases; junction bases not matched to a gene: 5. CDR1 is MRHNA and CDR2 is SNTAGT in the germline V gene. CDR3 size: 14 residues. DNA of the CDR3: TGTGCCAGCAGTGAAGGACAGGGGGCAGGAGGCTACACCTTC. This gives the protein CASSEGQGAGGYTF.

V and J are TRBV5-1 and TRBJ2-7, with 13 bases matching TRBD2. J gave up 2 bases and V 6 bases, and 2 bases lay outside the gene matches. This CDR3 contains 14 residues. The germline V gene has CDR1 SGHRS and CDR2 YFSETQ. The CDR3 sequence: CASTTSGGAYEQYF. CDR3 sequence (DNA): TGCGCCAGCACCACTAGCGGGGGGGCCTACGAGCAGTACTTC.

The CDR3: CASSFSSGGAFEQFF. The CDR3 region has the DNA TGTGCCAGCAGCTTTTCTAGCGGGGGGGCCTTTGAGCAGTTCTTC. The chain has TRBV28 and TRBJ2-1; 12 bases fit TRBD2. J gave up 9 bases and V 6 bases, and 9 bases lay outside the gene matches. The CDR3 runs to 15 residues. Germline V gene lookup returns CDR1 MDHEN and CDR2 SYDVKM.

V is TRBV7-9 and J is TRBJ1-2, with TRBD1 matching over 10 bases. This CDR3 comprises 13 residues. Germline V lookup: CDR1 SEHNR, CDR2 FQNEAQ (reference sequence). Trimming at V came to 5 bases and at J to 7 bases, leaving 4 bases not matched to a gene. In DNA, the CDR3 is TGTGCCAGCAGCCAGGGACAGGGGATTGGCTACACCTTC. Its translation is CASSQGQGIGYTF.

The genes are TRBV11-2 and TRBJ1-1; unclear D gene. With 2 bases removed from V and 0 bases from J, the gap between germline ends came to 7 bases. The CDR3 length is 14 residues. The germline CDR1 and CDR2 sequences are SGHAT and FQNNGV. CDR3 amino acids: CASSLSPMNTEAFF. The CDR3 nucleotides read TGTGCCAGCAGCTTATCCCCCATGAACACTGAAGCTTTCTTT. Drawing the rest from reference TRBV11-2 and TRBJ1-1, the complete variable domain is EAGVAQSPRYKIIEKRQSVAFWCNPISGHATLYWYQQILGQGPKLLIQFQNNGVVDDSQLPKDRFSAERLKGVDSTLKIQPAKLEDSAVYLCASSLSPMNTEAFFGQGTRLTVV.

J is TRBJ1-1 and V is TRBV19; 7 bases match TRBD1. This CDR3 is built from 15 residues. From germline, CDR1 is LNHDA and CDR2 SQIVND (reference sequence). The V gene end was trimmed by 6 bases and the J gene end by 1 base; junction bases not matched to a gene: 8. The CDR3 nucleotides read TGTGCCAGTAGCATACAGGGGTCGTCGAACACTGAAGCTTTCTTT. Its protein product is CASSIQGSSNTEAFF.

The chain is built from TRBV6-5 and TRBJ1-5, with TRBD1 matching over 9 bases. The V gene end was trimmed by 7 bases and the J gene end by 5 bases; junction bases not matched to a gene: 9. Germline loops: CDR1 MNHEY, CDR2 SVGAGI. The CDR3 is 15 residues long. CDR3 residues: CASTQRGQGYQPQHF. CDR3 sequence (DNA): TGTGCCAGCACCCAGAGGGGACAGGGCTATCAGCCCCAGCATTTT.

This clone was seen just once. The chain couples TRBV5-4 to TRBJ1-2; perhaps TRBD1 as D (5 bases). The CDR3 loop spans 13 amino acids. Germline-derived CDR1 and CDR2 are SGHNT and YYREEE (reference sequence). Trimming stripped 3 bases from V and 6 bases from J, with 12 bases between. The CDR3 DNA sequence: TGTGCCAGCAGCTCCCTTGGAGGGGATGGCTACACCTTC. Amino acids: CASSSLGGDGYTF. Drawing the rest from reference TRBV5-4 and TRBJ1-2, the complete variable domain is ETGVTQSPTHLIKTRGQQVTLRCSSQSGHNTVSWYQQALGQGPQFIFQYYREEENGRGNFPPRFSGLQFPNYSSELNVNALELDDSALYLCASSSLGGDGYTFGSGTRLTVV.

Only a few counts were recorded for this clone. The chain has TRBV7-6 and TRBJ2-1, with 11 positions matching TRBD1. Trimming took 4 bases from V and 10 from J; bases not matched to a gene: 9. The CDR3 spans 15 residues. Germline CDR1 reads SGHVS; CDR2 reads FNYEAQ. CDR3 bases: TGTGCCAGCAGCTCAGGGACAGGGGGAGATATAGAGCAGTTCTTC. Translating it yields CASSSGTGGDIEQFF.

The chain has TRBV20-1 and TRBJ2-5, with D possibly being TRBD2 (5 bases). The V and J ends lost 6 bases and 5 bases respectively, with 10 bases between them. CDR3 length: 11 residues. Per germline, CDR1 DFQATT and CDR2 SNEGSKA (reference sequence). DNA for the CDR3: TGCAGTGCCCCCTGGAGGGAGACCCAGTACTTC. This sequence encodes CSAPWRETQYF.

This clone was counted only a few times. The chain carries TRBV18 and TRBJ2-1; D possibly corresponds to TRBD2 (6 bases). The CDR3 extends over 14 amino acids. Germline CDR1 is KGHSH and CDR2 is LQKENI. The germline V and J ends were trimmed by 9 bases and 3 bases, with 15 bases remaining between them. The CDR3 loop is CASPPRRGYNEQFF. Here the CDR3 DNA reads TGTGCCAGTCCCCCCCGGAGGGGCTACAATGAGCAGTTCTTC.

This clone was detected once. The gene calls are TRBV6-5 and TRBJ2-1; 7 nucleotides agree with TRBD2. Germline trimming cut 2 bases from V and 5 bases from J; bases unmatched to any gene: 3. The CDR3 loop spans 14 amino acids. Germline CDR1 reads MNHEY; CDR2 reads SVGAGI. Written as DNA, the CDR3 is TGTGCCAGCAGTTACCCAGCGGGGAACAATGAGCAGTTCTTC. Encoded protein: CASSYPAGNNEQFF.